This entry is about one TCR beta chain. Its antigen is unknown. Libraries were prepared by immunoSEQ multiplex PCR; TCRdb keeps only in-frame clonotypes and omits some of them. Of roughly 16,000 clones listed, nearly 75% were seen once; the top ten hold 20% to 25%. Expansion of antigen-specific CD4+ T cells with viral peptide pools was carried out by the ViraFEST assay before sequencing. Subsequent to a culture period of roughly 11 days, CD4+ T cells were isolated. The person acquired a PCR-confirmed SARS-CoV-2 infection between March and December 2020. Participants received two doses of either the BNT162b2 or mRNA-1273 vaccine. In the cultures, half the medium was exchanged for IL-2 medium on days 3 and 7. This sample is drawn from a study of vaccination effects on CD4 cells after COVID-19. General study findings and limits: The study, lacking early post-infection timepoints, had few convalescent patients.

V shed 4 bases and J 5 bases; nucleotides not matched to a gene: 3. The CDR3 is 14 amino acids. Looked up from germline, CDR1 is LGHDT and CDR2 is YNNKEL (reference sequence). The clonotype originates from a human donor who had a prior SARS-CoV-2 infection. The chain employs TRBV3-1 (or the pseudogene TRBV3-2) and TRBJ2-5; 11 nucleotides line up with TRBD1. The sample here was CD4+ T cells from PBMCs cultured with SARS-CoV-2 spike peptides, taken after COVID-19 vaccination. The CDR3 reads CASSRGTGGETQYF. In DNA, the CDR3 is TGTGCCAGCAGCCGAGGGACAGGGGGGGAGACCCAGTACTTC.